A selection of T cell receptor beta chains follows, all from one sample in a study of T cell responses to AZD1222 COVID-19 vaccine. Libraries were prepared by immunoSEQ multiplex PCR; TCRdb keeps only in-frame clonotypes and omits some of them. The table includes fewer than 110,000 clones, around 90% detected once. Sequences were derived from peripheral blood, sampled on day 0 of AZD1222 vaccination. Receptors were obtained from an adult in good health. CDR3s include the opening cysteine and the closing phenylalanine or tryptophan. Each record gives: V gene, D gene, clone size, J gene, CDR3 length, CDR3 protein, CDR3 DNA. D genes are given only for firm matches. The listing skips clone size in some rows; elsewhere it reads once, few, many or a size class.

TRBV18	NA	NA	TRBJ2-7	12	CASSPRSPEQYF	TGTGCCAGCTCACCAAGGTCTCCCGAGCAGTACTTC
TRBV29-1	NA	few	TRBJ1-2	13	CSVDRGAPDGYTF	TGCAGCGTTGATAGGGGGGCACCTGATGGCTACACCTTC
TRBV18	TRBD1	NA	TRBJ2-6	17	CASSFSGTGAGANVLTF	TGTGCCAGCTCCTTCTCCGGGACAGGGGCTGGGGCCAACGTCCTGACTTTC
TRBV9	TRBD2	NA	TRBJ2-1	18	CASSVGLAGAGSYNEQFF	TGTGCCAGCAGCGTAGGACTAGCGGGGGCGGGGTCCTACAATGAGCAGTTCTTC
TRBV12-5	TRBD2	NA	TRBJ2-2	16	CASALHSGGNTGELFF	TGTGCTAGTGCCCTCCATAGCGGGGGGAACACCGGGGAGCTGTTTTTT
TRBV5-4	NA	once	TRBJ2-1	15	CASSLASGLESEQFF	TGTGCCAGCAGCTTGGCCTCCGGCCTTGAGTCTGAGCAGTTCTTC
TRBV28	TRBD1	once	TRBJ1-4	15	CASSPRRRGREKLFF	TGTGCCAGCAGTCCCCGTCGCAGGGGGAGAGAAAAACTGTTTTTT
TRBV19	NA	NA	TRBJ1-2	15	CASSMGDELYYGYTF	TGTGCCAGTAGTATGGGTGACGAACTGTACTATGGCTACACCTTC
TRBV24-1	NA	NA	TRBJ2-2	14	CATEDYPNTGELFF	TGTGCCACCGAGGACTACCCGAACACCGGGGAGCTGTTTTTT
TRBV3-1/TRBV3-2	TRBD1	once	TRBJ1-6	15	CASSQGQVNNSPLHF	TGTGCCAGCAGCCAGGGACAGGTTAATAATTCACCCCTCCACTTT
TRBV25-1	TRBD1	NA	TRBJ1-2	13	CASSEQGAGGYTF	TGTGCCAGCAGTGAACAGGGGGCTGGAGGCTACACCTTC
TRBV7-3	TRBD2	NA	TRBJ2-1	18	CASSLERTSGDGSDEQFF	TGTGCCAGCAGCTTAGAGAGAACTAGCGGGGATGGAAGCGATGAGCAGTTCTTC
TRBV6-6	TRBD2	NA	TRBJ2-3	17	CASSPRGAGGRADTQYF	TGTGCCAGCAGTCCCCGAGGAGCGGGGGGGCGGGCAGATACGCAGTATTTT
TRBV23-1	NA	NA	TRBJ1-5	14	CASSQSGRVEPQHF	TGCGCCAGCAGTCAATCGGGCAGGGTTGAGCCCCAGCATTTT
TRBV30	NA	NA	TRBJ2-5	12	CAWKLDQETQYF	TGTGCCTGGAAACTGGACCAAGAGACCCAGTACTTC
TRBV4-2	TRBD2	NA	TRBJ2-1	15	CASGTSGGEYNEQFF	TGTGCCAGCGGGACTAGCGGGGGGGAGTACAATGAGCAGTTCTTC
TRBV20-1	NA	NA	TRBJ2-2	16	CSASLRPGANTGELFF	TGCAGTGCTAGTCTCAGGCCGGGGGCGAACACCGGGGAGCTGTTTTTT
TRBV3-1/TRBV3-2	NA	once	TRBJ2-3	16	CASSQGLQGGTDTQYF	TGTGCCAGCAGCCAAGGGCTTCAGGGAGGCACAGATACGCAGTATTTT
TRBV5-1	NA	NA	TRBJ1-6	16	CASSLEVDQPHSPLHF	TGCGCCAGCAGCTTGGAGGTGGATCAACCTCATTCACCCCTCCACTTT
TRBV7-2	NA	NA	TRBJ2-2	16	CASSFLGRRGTGELFF	TGTGCCAGCAGCTTTCTCGGGAGAAGAGGCACCGGGGAGCTGTTTTTT
TRBV15	NA	NA	TRBJ1-6	13	CATSRDRGSPLHF	TGTGCCACCAGCAGAGACAGGGGATCACCCCTCCACTTT
TRBV30	TRBD1	NA	TRBJ1-5	15	CAWSVRTGGSQPQHF	TGTGCCTGGAGTGTACGGACAGGGGGTAGTCAGCCCCAGCATTTT
TRBV11-3	NA	NA	TRBJ1-1	14	CASSLGAVNTEAFF	TGTGCCAGCAGCTTAGGAGCAGTGAACACTGAAGCTTTCTTT
TRBV6-5	TRBD1	NA	TRBJ2-7	14	CASVTGTGGPEQYF	TGTGCCAGCGTTACCGGGACAGGGGGCCCCGAGCAGTACTTC
TRBV12-5	NA	NA	TRBJ1-2	13	CASGLPAGSRYTF	TGTGCTAGTGGTTTGCCCGCGGGTAGCCGCTACACCTTC
TRBV11-2	NA	few	TRBJ1-4	14	CASRQGSIPGKLFF	TGTGCCAGCAGACAGGGCTCTATACCGGGAAAACTGTTTTTT
TRBV29-1	TRBD1	NA	TRBJ2-7	15	CSVEGWGQGFHEQYF	TGCAGCGTTGAGGGTTGGGGACAGGGTTTTCACGAGCAGTACTTC
TRBV29-1	TRBD1	NA	TRBJ1-1	14	CSVELKGGTTEAFF	TGCAGCGTTGAACTTAAAGGGGGCACCACTGAAGCTTTCTTT
TRBV24-1	TRBD2	NA	TRBJ2-1	14	CATRSGRARNEQFF	TGTGCCACCAGGAGCGGGAGGGCCAGGAATGAGCAGTTCTTC
TRBV11-2	TRBD1	NA	TRBJ2-1	15	CASSSLRDRSPEQFF	TGTGCCAGCAGCTCCTTACGGGACAGGTCTCCGGAGCAGTTCTTC
TRBV5-1	NA	NA	TRBJ2-1	14	CASSLGVISNEQFF	TGCGCCAGCAGCTTAGGGGTTATTAGCAATGAGCAGTTCTTC
TRBV30	TRBD1	NA	TRBJ2-2	15	CAWRDRAVLAGELFF	TGTGCCTGGAGGGACAGGGCTGTTTTGGCCGGGGAGCTGTTTTTT
TRBV6-6	NA	NA	TRBJ2-1	12	CASSYLNNEQFF	TGTGCCAGCAGCTACCTGAACAATGAGCAGTTCTTC
TRBV2	TRBD2	NA	TRBJ2-1	16	CASSWTSGGTRNEQFF	TGTGCCAGCAGCTGGACTAGCGGGGGTACTCGCAATGAGCAGTTCTTC
TRBV9	TRBD1	NA	TRBJ2-3	15	CASSTRQGATDTQYF	TGTGCCAGCAGCACGCGACAGGGGGCAACAGATACGCAGTATTTT
TRBV7-2	TRBD2	NA	TRBJ2-1	14	CASGGLVRVNEQFF	TGTGCCAGCGGAGGACTAGTGAGGGTCAATGAGCAGTTCTTC
TRBV12-3/TRBV12-4	NA	NA	TRBJ1-1	13	CASSQEGGTEAFF	TGTGCCAGCAGCCAAGAGGGGGGCACTGAAGCTTTCTTT
TRBV9	NA	NA	TRBJ1-1	14	CASSGGPMNTEAFF	TGTGCCAGCAGCGGGGGCCCGATGAACACTGAAGCTTTCTTT
TRBV6-5	TRBD1	NA	TRBJ1-2	13	CASTDRVGYGYTF	TGTGCCAGCACCGACAGGGTCGGTTATGGCTACACCTTC
TRBV6-2/TRBV6-3	NA	few	TRBJ2-1	13	CASSYGSEYEQFF	TGTGCCAGCAGTTACGGGAGCGAGTATGAGCAGTTCTTC
TRBV7-9	NA	once	TRBJ1-5	14	CASSLAGYNQPQHF	TGTGCCAGCAGCTTAGCAGGGTACAATCAGCCCCAGCATTTT
TRBV6-2/TRBV6-3	TRBD1	NA	TRBJ1-1	15	CASSYSVRGDTEAFF	TGTGCCAGCAGTTACTCGGTCAGGGGGGACACTGAAGCTTTCTTT
TRBV7-9	NA	once	TRBJ2-6	17	CASTEGTASPGANVLTF	TGTGCCAGCACAGAGGGTACGGCCTCCCCTGGGGCCAACGTCCTGACTTTC
TRBV2	NA	NA	TRBJ2-7	13	CASSEGLQGRQYF	TGTGCCAGCAGTGAGGGATTGCAGGGTAGGCAGTACTTC
TRBV21-1	NA	NA	TRBJ1-5	17	CASSKPENREEWQPQHF	TGTGCCAGCAGCAAACCCGAAAACAGGGAGGAGTGGCAGCCCCAGCATTTT
TRBV7-9	TRBD1	many	TRBJ2-1	15	CASSLVQGATNEQFF	TGTGCCAGCAGCTTAGTACAGGGGGCAACAAATGAGCAGTTCTTC
TRBV4-1	TRBD2	few	TRBJ2-1	18	CASSAPRLAGGTYNEQFF	TGCGCCAGCAGCGCCCCTCGCCTAGCGGGGGGTACCTACAATGAGCAGTTCTTC
TRBV12-5	NA	NA	TRBJ1-5	14	CASAETGTGQPQHF	TGTGCTAGTGCCGAAACAGGGACCGGGCAGCCCCAGCATTTT
TRBV12-3/TRBV12-4	NA	NA	TRBJ1-2	12	CASSWANYGYTF	TGTGCCAGCAGTTGGGCTAACTATGGCTACACCTTC
TRBV7-9	NA	NA	TRBJ1-4	15	CASTKSGRENEKLFF	TGTGCCAGCACAAAATCTGGTAGGGAGAATGAAAAACTGTTTTTT
TRBV4-1	NA	NA	TRBJ2-6	20	CASSLIYAETQVSGANVLTF	TGCGCCAGCAGCCTGATTTATGCGGAGACCCAAGTCTCTGGGGCCAACGTCCTGACTTTC
TRBV6-5	TRBD1	NA	TRBJ1-1	15	CASSFTGGGNTEAFF	TGTGCCAGCAGTTTTACAGGGGGCGGGAACACTGAAGCTTTCTTT
TRBV24-1	TRBD2	NA	TRBJ2-5	13	CATSDPGSGRMYF	TGTGCCACCAGTGACCCGGGCAGCGGGAGAATGTACTTC
TRBV4-1	TRBD2	NA	TRBJ2-7	16	CASSQEPSGGTYEQYF	TGCGCCAGCAGCCAAGAGCCTAGCGGGGGGACCTACGAGCAGTACTTC